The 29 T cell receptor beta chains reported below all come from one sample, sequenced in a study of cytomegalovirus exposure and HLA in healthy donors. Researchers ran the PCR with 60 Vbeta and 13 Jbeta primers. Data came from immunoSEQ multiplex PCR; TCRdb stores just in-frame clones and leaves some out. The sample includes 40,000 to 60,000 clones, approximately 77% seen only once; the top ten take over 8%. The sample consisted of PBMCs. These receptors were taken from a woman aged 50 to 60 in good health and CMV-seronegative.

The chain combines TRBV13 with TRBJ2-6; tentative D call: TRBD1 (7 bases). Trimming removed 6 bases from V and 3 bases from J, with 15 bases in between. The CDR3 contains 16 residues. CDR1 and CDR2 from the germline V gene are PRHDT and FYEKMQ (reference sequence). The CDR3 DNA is TGTGCCAGCAGACGCAGGGGGGCGCTTGGGGCCAACGTCCTGACTTTC. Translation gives CASRRRGALGANVLTF.

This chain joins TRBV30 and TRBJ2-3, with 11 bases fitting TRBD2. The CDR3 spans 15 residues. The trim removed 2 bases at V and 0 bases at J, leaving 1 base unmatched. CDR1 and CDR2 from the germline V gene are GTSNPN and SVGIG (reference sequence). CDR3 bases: TGTGCCTGGAGTAGACTAGCGGGAAGCACAGATACGCAGTATTTT. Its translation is CAWSRLAGSTDTQYF. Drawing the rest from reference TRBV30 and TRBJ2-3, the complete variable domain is SQTIHQWPATLVQPVGSPLSLECTVEGTSNPNLYWYRQAAGRGLQLLFYSVGIGQISSEVPQNLSASRPQDRQFILSSKKLLLSDSGFYLCAWSRLAGSTDTQYFGPGTRLTVL.

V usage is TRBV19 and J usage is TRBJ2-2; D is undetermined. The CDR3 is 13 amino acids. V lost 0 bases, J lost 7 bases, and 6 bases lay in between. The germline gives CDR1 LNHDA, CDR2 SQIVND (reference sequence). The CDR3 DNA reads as TGTGCCAGTAGTATAGATCTCCTCGGGGAGCTGTTTTTT. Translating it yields CASSIDLLGELFF.

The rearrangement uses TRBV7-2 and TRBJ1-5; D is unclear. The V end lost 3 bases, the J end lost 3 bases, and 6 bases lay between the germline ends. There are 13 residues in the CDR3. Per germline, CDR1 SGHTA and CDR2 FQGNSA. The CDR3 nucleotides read TGTGCCAGCAGCTTTCACTACAATCAGCCCCAGCATTTT. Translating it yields CASSFHYNQPQHF.

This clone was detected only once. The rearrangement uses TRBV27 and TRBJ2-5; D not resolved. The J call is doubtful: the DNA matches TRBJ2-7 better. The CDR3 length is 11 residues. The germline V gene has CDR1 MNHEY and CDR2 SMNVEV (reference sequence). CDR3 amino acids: CASSSHYEQYF. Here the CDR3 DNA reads TGTGCCAGCAGTTCCCACTACGAGCAGTACTTC.

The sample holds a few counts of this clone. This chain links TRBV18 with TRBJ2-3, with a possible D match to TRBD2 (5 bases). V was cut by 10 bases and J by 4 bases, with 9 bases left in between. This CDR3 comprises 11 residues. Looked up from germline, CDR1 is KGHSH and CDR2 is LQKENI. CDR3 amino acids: CATRGSDTQYF. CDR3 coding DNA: TGTGCCACCCGAGGGTCAGATACGCAGTATTTT. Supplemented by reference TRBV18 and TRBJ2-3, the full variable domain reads NAGVMQNPRHLVRRRGQEARLRCSPMKGHSHVYWYRQLPEEGLKFMVYLQKENIIDESGMPKERFSAEFPKEGPSILRIQQVVRGDSAAYFCATRGSDTQYFGPGTRLTVL.

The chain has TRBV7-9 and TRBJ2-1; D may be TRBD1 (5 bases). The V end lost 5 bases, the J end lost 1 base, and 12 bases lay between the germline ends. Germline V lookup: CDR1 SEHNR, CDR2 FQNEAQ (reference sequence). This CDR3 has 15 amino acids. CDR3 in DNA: TGTGCCAGCAGCCTAAATCAGGGATCCTACAATGAGCAGTTCTTC. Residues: CASSLNQGSYNEQFF. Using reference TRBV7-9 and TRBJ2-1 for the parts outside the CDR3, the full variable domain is DTGVSQNPRHKITKRGQNVTFRCDPISEHNRLYWYRQTLGQGPEFLTYFQNEAQLEKSRLLSDRFSAERPKGSFSTLEIQRTEQGDSAMYLCASSLNQGSYNEQFFGPGTRLTVL.

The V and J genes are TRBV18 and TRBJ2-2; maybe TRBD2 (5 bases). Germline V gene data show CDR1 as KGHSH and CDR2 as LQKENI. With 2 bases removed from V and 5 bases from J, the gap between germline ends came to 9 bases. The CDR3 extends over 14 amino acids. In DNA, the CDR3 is TGTGCCAGCTCACCAAGCGGCGGGACCGGGGAGCTGTTTTTT. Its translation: CASSPSGGTGELFF.

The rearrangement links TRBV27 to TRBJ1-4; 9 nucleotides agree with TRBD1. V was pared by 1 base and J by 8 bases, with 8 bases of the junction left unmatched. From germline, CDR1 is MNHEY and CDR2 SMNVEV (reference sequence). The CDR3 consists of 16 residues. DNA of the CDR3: TGTGCCAGCAGTTTATTCCCGACAGGGGGACACGAAAAACTGTTTTTT. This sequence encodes CASSLFPTGGHEKLFF.

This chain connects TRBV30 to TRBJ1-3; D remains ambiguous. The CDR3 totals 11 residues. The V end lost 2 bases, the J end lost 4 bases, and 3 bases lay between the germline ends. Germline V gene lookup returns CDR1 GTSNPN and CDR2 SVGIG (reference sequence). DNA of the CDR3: TGTGCCTGGAGTCAGGGAAACACCATATATTTT. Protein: CAWSQGNTIYF.

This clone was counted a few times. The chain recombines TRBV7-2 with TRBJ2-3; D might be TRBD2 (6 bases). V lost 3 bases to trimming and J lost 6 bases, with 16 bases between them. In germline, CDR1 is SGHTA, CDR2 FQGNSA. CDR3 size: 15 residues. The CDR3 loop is CASSFGDLGSDTQYF. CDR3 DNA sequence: TGTGCCAGCAGCTTCGGGGACTTGGGGTCGGATACGCAGTATTTT.

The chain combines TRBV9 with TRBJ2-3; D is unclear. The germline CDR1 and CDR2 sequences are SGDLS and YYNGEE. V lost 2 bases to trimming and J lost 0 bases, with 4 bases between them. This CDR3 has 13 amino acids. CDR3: CASSVVSTDTQYF. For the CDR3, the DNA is TGTGCCAGCAGCGTCGTTAGCACAGATACGCAGTATTTT.

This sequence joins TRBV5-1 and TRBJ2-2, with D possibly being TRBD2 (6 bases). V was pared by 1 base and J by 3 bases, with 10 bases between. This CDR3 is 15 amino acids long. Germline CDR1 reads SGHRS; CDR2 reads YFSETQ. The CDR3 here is CASSLLGGDTGELFF. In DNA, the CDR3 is TGCGCCAGCAGCTTGCTGGGGGGAGACACCGGGGAGCTGTTTTTT.

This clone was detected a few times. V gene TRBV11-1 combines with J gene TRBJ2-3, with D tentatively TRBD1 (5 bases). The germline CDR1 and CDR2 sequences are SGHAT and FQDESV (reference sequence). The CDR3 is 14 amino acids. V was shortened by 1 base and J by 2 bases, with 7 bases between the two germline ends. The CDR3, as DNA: TGTGCCAGCAGCTTAGAAGGGGTCACAGATACGCAGTATTTT. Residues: CASSLEGVTDTQYF.

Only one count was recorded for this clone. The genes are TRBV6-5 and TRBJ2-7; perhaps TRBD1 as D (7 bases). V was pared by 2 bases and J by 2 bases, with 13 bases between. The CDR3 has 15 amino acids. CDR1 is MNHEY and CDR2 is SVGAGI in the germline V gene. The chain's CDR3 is CASSYDRDLPYEQYF. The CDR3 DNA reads TGTGCCAGCAGTTACGACAGGGACTTGCCCTACGAGCAGTACTTC.

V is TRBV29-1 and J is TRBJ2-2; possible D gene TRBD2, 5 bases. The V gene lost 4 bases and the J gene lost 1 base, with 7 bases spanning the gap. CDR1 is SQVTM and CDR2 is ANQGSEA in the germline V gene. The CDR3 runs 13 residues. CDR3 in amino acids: CSVGAGNTGELFF. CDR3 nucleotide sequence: TGCAGCGTTGGGGCGGGGAACACCGGGGAGCTGTTTTTT.

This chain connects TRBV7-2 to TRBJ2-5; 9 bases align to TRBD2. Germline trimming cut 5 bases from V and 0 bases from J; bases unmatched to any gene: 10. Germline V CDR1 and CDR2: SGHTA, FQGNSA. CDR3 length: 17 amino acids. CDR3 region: CASSPSSGNSYQETQYF. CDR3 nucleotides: TGTGCCAGCAGCCCTTCTAGCGGGAACTCGTACCAAGAGACCCAGTACTTC.

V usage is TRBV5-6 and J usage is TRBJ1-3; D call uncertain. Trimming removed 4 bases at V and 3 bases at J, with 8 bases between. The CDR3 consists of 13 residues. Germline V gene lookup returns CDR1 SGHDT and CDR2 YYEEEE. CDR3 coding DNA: TGTGCCAGCAGCCCCCTCAGTGGAAACACCATATATTTT. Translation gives CASSPLSGNTIYF.

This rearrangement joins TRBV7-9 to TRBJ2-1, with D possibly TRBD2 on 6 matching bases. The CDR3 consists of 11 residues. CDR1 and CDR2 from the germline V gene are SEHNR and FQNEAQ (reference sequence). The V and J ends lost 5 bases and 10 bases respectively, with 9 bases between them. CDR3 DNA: TGTGCCAGCAGCGGGGGGAGAGAGCAGTTCTTC. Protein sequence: CASSGGREQFF.

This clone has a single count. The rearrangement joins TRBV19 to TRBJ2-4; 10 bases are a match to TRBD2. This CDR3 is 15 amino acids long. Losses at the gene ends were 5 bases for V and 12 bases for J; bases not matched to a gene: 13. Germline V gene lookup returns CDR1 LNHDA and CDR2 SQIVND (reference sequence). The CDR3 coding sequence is TGTGCCAGTAGTGATCTAGCGGGAGCTGAGTTGGGTCAGTACTTC. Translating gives CASSDLAGAELGQYF.

The CDR3 sequence: CASNPSGSGAYEQYF. The CDR3 bases are TGTGCCAGCAACCCCAGCGGGAGTGGAGCCTACGAGCAGTACTTC. The V and J genes are TRBV2 and TRBJ2-7, with 8 bases lining up with TRBD2. V lost 7 bases, J lost 2 bases, and 10 bases stayed unmatched. CDR1 and CDR2 from the germline V gene are SNHLY and FYNNEI. The CDR3 is 15 residues long.

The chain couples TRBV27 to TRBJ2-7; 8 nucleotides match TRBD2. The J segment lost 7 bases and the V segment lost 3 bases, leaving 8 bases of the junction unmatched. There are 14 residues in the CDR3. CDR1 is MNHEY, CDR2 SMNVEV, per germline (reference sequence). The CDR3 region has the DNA TGTGCCAGCAGTTTTGCCGGGACTAGAGGGGAGCAGTACTTC. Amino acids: CASSFAGTRGEQYF.

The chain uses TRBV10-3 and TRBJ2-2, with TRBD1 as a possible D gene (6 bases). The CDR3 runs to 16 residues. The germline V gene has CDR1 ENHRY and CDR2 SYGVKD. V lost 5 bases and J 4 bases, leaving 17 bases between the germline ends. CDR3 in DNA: TGTGCCATCAGTAATATACAGGGTGCTAGCACCGGGGAGCTGTTTTTT. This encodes CAISNIQGASTGELFF.

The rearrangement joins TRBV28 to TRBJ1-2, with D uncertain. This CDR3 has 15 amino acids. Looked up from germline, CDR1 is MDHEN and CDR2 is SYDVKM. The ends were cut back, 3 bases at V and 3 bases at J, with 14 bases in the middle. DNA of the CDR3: TGTGCCAGCAGTTTGGGCACCGGCGCCTACTATGGCTACACCTTC. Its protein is CASSLGTGAYYGYTF.

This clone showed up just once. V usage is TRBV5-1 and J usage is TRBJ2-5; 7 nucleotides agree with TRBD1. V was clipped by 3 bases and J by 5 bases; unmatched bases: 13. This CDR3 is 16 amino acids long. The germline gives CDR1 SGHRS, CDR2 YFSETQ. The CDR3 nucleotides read TGCGCCAGCAGCTCTGACGAGGGGACAGAAGAGGAGACCCAGTACTTC. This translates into CASSSDEGTEEETQYF.

The CDR3 protein is CASRDLAGGSYEQYF. In DNA form, the CDR3 reads TGCGCCAGCAGGGACTTAGCGGGAGGTTCCTACGAGCAGTACTTC. This chain connects TRBV5-1 to TRBJ2-7, with TRBD2 matching 10 bases. The CDR3 loop spans 15 amino acids. Trimming removed 5 bases from V and 1 base from J; junction bases left unmatched: 6. Per the germline V gene, CDR1 is SGHRS and CDR2 is YFSETQ.

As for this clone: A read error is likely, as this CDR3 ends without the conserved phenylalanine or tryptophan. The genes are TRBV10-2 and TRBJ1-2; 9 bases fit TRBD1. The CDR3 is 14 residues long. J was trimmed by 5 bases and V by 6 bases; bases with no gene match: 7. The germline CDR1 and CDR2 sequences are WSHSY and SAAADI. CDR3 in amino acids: CASRGQDRGYGYTV. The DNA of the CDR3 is TGCGCCAGCAGGGGGCAGGACAGGGGTTATGGCTACACCGTC.

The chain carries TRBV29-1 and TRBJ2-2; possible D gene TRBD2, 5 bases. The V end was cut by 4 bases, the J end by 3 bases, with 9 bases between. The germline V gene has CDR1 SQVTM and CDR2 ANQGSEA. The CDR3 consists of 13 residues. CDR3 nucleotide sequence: TGCAGCGTTGCTAGCCTATACACCGGGGAGCTGTTTTTT. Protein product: CSVASLYTGELFF.

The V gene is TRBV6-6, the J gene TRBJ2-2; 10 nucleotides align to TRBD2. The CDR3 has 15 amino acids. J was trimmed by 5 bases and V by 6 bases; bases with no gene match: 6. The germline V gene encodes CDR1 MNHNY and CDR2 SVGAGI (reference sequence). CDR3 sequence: CASSGLAGETGELFF. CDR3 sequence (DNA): TGTGCCAGCAGCGGGCTAGCGGGGGAGACCGGGGAGCTGTTTTTT.